This T cell receptor beta chain emerged from a study of blood T cell repertoires in COVID-19. As for the study in general: From the United States, Italy and Spain came samples of acute and convalescent COVID-19. Sources were T cells, B-cell-depleted T cells, or PBMCs; the material itself was cDNA or gDNA.

V dropped 5 bases and J dropped 5; count of bases not matched to a gene: 11. Germline CDR1 reads SEHNR; CDR2 reads FQNEAQ (reference sequence). The CDR3 totals 16 residues. Methods used by the authors: Estimated nucleated cell counts came from reference gene primer amplification. Profiling relied on immunoSEQ multiplex PCR, and the TCRdb table lists in-frame clones only, not all of them. That table is the source of V, J and clone size, and D and trimming were worked out from the DNA. The sample shows 250,000 to 300,000 clones, around 88% of them seen only once. The sample comprised peripheral blood. The chain employs TRBV7-9 and TRBJ2-5; 10 positions agree with TRBD2. This TCR derives from a man older than 75 with acute or convalescent COVID-19. The CDR3 DNA is TGTGCCAGCAGCCCTCAACTTCTGACTAGCGGGGAGACCCAGTACTTC. Amino acids: CASSPQLLTSGETQYF. Full variable domain (rest looked up from reference TRBV7-9 and TRBJ2-5): DTGVSQNPRHKITKRGQNVTFRCDPISEHNRLYWYRQTLGQGPEFLTYFQNEAQLEKSRLLSDRFSAERPKGSFSTLEIQRTEQGDSAMYLCASSPQLLTSGETQYFGPGTRLLVL.